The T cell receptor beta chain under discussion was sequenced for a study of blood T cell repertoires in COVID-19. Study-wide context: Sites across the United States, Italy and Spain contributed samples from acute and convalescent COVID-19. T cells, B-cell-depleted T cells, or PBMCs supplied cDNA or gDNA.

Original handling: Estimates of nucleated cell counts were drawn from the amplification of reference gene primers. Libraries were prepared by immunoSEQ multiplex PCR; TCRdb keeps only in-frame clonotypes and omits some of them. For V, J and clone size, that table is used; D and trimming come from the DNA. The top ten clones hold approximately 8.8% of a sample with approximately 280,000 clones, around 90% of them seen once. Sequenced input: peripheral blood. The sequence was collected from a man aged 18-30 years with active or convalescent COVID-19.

Here the CDR3 reads CASSGTGRGYTF. In nucleotides, the CDR3 is TGTGCCAGCAGCGGGACAGGGCGCGGCTACACCTTC. This rearrangement joins TRBV27 to TRBJ1-2, with 9 nucleotides matching TRBD1. The CDR3 has 12 amino acids. J gave up 8 bases and V 6 bases, and 4 bases lay outside the gene matches. Per germline, CDR1 MNHEY and CDR2 SMNVEV (reference sequence).